The entry that follows covers one T cell receptor (beta chain) sequence. Its target is not known. This CDR3 has 17 amino acids. Losses at the gene ends were 1 base for V and 5 bases for J; bases not matched to a gene: 8. The germline V gene encodes CDR1 LGHNA and CDR2 YSLEER. The data derive from a study of cytomegalovirus exposure and HLA in healthy donors. Study-level information: The 120 or so validation repertoires, a later analysis reported, used the same platform as the 550 to 800 first-cohort repertoires. Study-wide results and limits: A later analysis found first-cohort TCR clusters tended to co-occur in the 120 validation repertoires. In vitro, three CMV-associated chains proved specific for CMV antigens.

The data were produced by immunoSEQ multiplex PCR, yet TCRdb's version contains in-frame clones alone and is incomplete. The profile shows some 120,000 clones, around 96% of them singletons. This clonotype was obtained from a man younger than 35 in good health and CMV-seronegative. The sample taken for sequencing was PBMCs. The chain joins TRBV4-3 to TRBJ2-1; 10 nucleotides align to TRBD2. CDR3 nucleotide sequence: TGCGCCAGCAGCCAAGGGGCCGGGACTAGCGCCAACAATGAGCAGTTCTTC. This codes for CASSQGAGTSANNEQFF.